This TCR beta chain was identified in a study of T-cell reconstitution after alpha-beta-depleted transplantation in children (dated by TCRdb to the mid-2010s). For the study in its entirety: The study quantitatively tracked T-cell immune reconstitution after TCRalphabeta/CD19-depleted allogeneic hematopoietic cell transplantation in children using TCR repertoire profiling. What the authors observed across the whole study: About two months after transplant, the apparently early recovery of alphabetaT-cell counts reportedly depended on just several hundred clones that had expanded rapidly and came from non-depleted graft cells. In some patients, the high TCRbeta diversity seen at day 60 was put down to recipient T cells and intrathymic progenitors that had survived conditioning. Over subsequent months, a decline in hyperexpanded clone frequencies was noted, and after one year, T-cell counts and TCRbeta diversity were mostly ascribed to newly produced T cells.

Read against the paper, the sample's treatment or condition label means: allogeneic hematopoietic cell transplantation with graft depleted of TCRalphabeta T cells and CD19 B cells. TCRalphabeta/CD19-depleted allogeneic hematopoietic cell grafts were given to the transplant recipients, all of whom were children. The junction carries 9 bases between V and J, which are trimmed by 4 bases and 5 bases respectively. CDR1 and CDR2 are drawn from the germline V gene: MGHRA, YSYEKL. The CDR3 contains 13 residues, cysteine and phenylalanine counted. Solely the CDR3 DNA is kept, with 39 bases framed from the first base. Library preparation employed PCR. TCRdb lists the instrument as Illumina HiSeq 2500. To normalize quantification of the TCRbeta repertoire, the TCR libraries were built with molecular barcoding that relied on unique molecular identifiers. TCRdb trimmed public reads at Q25 via fastp, called clones via MiXCR and kept in-frame beta chains. For every CDR3 protein sequence, its rows merge into one entry that carries the most common genes and DNA. The sample has fewer than 550,000 distinct CDR3 sequences on record, roughly 15% of them singletons. The leading ten clones occupy approximately 29% of the sample.

Comment on this clonotype: The clone's antigen remains unknown. No clone much larger than this one lies a single base away; base qualities are absent.

The V and J genes are TRBV4-1 and TRBJ2-4; 5 matching bases give a weak D call of TRBD2. This TCR derives from a boy under three years old who had a stem cell transplant for Wiskott-Aldrich syndrome, so the T cells may come from the graft donor. Here the sequenced sample was PBMCs, mostly from graft donor cells, taken 360 days after TCRalphabeta/CD19-depleted stem cell transplant. The nucleotides read TGCGCCAGCAGCCTGGAGGTACAAAACATTCAGTACTTC. Its translation reads: CASSLEVQNIQYF.